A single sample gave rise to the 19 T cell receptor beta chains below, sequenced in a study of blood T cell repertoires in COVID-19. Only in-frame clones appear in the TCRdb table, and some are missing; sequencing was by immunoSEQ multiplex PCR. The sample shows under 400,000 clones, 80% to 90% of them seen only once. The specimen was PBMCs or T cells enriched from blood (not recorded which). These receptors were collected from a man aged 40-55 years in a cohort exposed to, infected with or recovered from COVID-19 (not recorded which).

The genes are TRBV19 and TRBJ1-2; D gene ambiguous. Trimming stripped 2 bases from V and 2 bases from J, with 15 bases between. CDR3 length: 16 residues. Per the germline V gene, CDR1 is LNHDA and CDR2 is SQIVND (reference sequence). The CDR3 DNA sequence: TGTGCCAGTAGTATACCCCACATCGTCTCGAACTATGGCTACACCTTC. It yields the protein CASSIPHIVSNYGYTF.

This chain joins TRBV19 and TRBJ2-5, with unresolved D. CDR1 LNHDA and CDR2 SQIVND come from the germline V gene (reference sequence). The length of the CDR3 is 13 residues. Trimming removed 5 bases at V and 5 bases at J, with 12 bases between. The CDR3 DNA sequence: TGTGCCAGTAGTTTTGGGCTGGCGGAGACCCAGTACTTC. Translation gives CASSFGLAETQYF.

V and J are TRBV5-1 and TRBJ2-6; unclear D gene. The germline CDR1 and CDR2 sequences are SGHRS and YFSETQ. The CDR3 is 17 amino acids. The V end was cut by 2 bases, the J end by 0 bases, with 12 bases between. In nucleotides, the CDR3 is TGCGCCAGCAGCTTATCGCAGATCAGCTCTGGGGCCAACGTCCTGACTTTC. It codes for CASSLSQISSGANVLTF.

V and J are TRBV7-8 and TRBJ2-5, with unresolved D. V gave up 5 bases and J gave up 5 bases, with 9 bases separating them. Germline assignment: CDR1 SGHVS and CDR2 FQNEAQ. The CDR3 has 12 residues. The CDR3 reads CASSPPGETQYF. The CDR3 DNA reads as TGTGCCAGCAGCCCTCCCGGGGAGACCCAGTACTTC. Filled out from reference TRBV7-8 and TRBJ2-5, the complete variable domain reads GAGVSQSPRYKVAKRGQDVALRCDPISGHVSLFWYQQALGQGPEFLTYFQNEAQLDKSGLPSDRFFAERPEGSVSTLKIQRTQQEDSAVYLCASSPPGETQYFGPGTRLLVL.

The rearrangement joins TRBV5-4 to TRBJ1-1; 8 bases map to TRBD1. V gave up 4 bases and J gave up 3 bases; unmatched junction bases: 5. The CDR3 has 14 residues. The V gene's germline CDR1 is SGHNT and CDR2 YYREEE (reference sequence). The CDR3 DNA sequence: TGTGCCAGCAGCGCTACAGGGGGTGACACTGAAGCTTTCTTT. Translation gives CASSATGGDTEAFF.

This CDR3 is CASSFGTSLIQYF. Written as DNA, the CDR3 is TGTGCCAGCAGCTTCGGGACTAGTCTCATTCAGTACTTC. The chain has TRBV13 and TRBJ2-4; TRBD2 aligns across 8 bases. CDR3 size: 13 residues. Germline V CDR1 and CDR2: PRHDT, FYEKMQ (reference sequence). Unmatched junction bases numbered 4, after V lost 3 bases and J lost 9 bases.

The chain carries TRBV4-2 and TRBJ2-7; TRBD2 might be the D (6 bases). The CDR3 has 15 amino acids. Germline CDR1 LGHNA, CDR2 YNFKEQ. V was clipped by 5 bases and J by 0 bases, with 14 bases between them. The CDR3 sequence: CASSARLESSYEQYF. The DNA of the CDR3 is TGTGCCAGCAGCGCTCGACTAGAAAGCTCCTACGAGCAGTACTTC.

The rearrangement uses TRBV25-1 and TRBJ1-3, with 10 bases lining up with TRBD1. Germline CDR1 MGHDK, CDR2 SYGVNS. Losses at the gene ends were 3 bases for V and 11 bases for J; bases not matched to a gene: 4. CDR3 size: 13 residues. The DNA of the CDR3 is TGTGCCAGCAGTGACCGGGACAGGGGAGCCATATATTTT. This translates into CASSDRDRGAIYF. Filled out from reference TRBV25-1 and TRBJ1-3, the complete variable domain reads EADIYQTPRYLVIGTGKKITLECSQTMGHDKMYWYQQDPGMELHLIHYSYGVNSTEKGDLSSESTVSRIRTEHFPLTLESARPSHTSQYLCASSDRDRGAIYFGEGSWLTVV.

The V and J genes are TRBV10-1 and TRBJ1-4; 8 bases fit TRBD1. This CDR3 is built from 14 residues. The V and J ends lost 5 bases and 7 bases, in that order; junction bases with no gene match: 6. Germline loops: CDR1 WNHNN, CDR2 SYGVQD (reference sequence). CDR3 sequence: CASSPGGAGEKLFF. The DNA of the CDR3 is TGCGCCAGCAGTCCAGGGGGCGCCGGTGAAAAACTGTTTTTT.

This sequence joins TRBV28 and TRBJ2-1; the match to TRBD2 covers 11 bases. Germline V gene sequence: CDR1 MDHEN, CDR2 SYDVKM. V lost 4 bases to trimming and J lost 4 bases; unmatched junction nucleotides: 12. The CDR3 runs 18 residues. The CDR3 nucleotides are TGTGCCAGCAGTTCCATTCCTCCCACTAGCGGGAGATACAATGAGCAGTTCTTC. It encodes CASSSIPPTSGRYNEQFF.

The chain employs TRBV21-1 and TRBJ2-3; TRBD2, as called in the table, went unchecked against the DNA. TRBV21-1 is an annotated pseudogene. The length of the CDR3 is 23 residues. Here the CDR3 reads CASSSRSLLAGGPSSSCTDTQYF. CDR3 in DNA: TGTGCCAGCAGCTCCCGATCCCTCCTAGCGGGAGGGCCTTCGAGTAGTTGCACAGATACGCAGTATTTT.

CDR3 coding DNA: TGTGCCAGTAGCAGCCCGGGACAGGGTAGGGACACTGAAGCTTTCTTT. This translates into CASSSPGQGRDTEAFF. The V and J genes are TRBV19 and TRBJ1-1, with 9 bases identical to TRBD1. J gave up 3 bases and V 6 bases, and 11 bases lay outside the gene matches. The CDR3 has 16 residues. Germline V gives CDR1 LNHDA, CDR2 SQIVND (reference sequence).

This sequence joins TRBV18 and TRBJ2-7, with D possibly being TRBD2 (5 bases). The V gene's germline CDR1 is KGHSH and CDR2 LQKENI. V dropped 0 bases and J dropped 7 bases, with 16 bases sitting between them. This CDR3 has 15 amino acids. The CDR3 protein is CASSPPGVRDREQYF. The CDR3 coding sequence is TGTGCCAGCTCACCACCGGGAGTCCGGGATCGAGAGCAGTACTTC.

The CDR3 sequence: CASSPRTGQNEKLFF. In DNA, the CDR3 is TGTGCCAGCTCACCCAGGACAGGGCAAAATGAAAAACTGTTTTTT. The J gene is TRBJ1-4, the V gene TRBV18; 8 positions match TRBD1. Per the germline V gene, CDR1 is KGHSH and CDR2 is LQKENI. The CDR3 contains 15 residues. After removal of 3 bases from V and 5 bases from J, the junction contained 5 bases not matched to a gene.

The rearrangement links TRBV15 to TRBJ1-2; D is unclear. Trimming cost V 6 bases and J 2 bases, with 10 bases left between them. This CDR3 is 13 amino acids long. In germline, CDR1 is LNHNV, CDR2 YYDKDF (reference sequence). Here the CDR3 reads CATRNGRNYGYTF. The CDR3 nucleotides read TGTGCCACCAGGAACGGGAGGAACTATGGCTACACCTTC. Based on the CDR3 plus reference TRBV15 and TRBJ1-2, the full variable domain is DAMVIQNPRYQVTQFGKPVTLSCSQTLNHNVMYWYQQKSSQAPKLLFHYYDKDFNNEADTPDNFQSRRPNTSFCFLDIRSPGLGDTAMYLCATRNGRNYGYTFGSGTRLTVV.

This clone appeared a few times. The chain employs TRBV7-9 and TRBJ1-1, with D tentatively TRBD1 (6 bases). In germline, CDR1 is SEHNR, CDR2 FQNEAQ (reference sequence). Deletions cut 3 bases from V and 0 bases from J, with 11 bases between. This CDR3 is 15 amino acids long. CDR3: CASSFRGRMNTEAFF. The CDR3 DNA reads TGTGCCAGCAGCTTCAGGGGCCGAATGAACACTGAAGCTTTCTTT.

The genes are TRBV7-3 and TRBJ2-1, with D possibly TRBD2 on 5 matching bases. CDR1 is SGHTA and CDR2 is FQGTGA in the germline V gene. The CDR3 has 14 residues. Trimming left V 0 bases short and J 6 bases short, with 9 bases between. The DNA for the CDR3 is TGTGCCAGCAGCTTAACTTACGGAGGCAATGAGCAGTTCTTC. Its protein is CASSLTYGGNEQFF.

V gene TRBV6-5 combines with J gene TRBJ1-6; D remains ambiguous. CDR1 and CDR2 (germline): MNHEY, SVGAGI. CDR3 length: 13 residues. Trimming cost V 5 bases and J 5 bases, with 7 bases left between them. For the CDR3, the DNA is TGTGCCAGCAGTCCGAGAGATAATTCACCCCTCCACTTT. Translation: CASSPRDNSPLHF.

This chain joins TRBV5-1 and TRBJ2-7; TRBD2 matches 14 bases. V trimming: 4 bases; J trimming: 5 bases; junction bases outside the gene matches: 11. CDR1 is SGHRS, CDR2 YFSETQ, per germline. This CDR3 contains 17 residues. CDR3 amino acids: CASSPGLAGAVGHEQYF. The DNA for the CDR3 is TGCGCCAGCAGCCCGGGACTAGCGGGAGCGGTGGGGCACGAGCAGTACTTC.